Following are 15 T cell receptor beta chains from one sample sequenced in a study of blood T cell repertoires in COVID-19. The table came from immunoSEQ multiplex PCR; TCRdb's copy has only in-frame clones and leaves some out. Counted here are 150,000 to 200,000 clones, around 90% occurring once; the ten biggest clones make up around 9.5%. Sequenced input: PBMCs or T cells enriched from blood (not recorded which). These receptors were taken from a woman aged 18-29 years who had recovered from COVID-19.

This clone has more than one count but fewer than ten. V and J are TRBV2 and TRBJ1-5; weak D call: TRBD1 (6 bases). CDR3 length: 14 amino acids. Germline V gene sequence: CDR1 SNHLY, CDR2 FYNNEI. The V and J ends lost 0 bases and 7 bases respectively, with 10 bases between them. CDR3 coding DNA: TGTGCCAGCAGTGAAGCAGGGGGAAGGCAGCCCCAGCATTTT. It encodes CASSEAGGRQPQHF.

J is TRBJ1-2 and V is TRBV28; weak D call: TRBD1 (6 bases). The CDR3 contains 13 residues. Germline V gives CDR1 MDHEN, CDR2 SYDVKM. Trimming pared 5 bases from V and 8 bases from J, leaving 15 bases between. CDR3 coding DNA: TGTGCCAGCAGTACCTACAGGGTTTGGGGCTACACCTTC. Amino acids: CASSTYRVWGYTF.

DNA for the CDR3: TGTGCCGGCGGCGGGGGCCATCAGGAGACCCAGTACTTC. It codes for CAGGGGHQETQYF. The J gene is TRBJ2-5, the V gene TRBV6-5; tentative D call: TRBD2 (7 bases). Trimming removed 11 bases from V and 5 bases from J, with 18 bases in between. CDR1 is MNHEY, CDR2 SVGAGI, per germline. The CDR3 is 13 amino acids.

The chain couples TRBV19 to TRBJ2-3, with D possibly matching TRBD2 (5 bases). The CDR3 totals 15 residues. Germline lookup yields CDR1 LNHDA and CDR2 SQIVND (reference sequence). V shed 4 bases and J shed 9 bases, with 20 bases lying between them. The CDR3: CASSTPPGAVRTQYF. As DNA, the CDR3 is TGTGCCAGTAGTACCCCTCCCGGAGCGGTCAGAACGCAGTATTTT.

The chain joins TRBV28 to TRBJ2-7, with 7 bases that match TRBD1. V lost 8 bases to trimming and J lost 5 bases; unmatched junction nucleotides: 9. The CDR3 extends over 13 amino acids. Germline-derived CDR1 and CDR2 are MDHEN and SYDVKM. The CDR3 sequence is CASGDSPMNEQYF. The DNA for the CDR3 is TGTGCCAGCGGGGACAGCCCAATGAACGAGCAGTACTTC.

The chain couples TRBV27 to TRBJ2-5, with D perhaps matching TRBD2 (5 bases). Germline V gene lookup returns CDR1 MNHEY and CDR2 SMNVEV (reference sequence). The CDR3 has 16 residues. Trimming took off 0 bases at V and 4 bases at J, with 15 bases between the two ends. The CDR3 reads CASSLSTGLAGETQYF. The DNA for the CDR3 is TGTGCCAGCAGTTTATCTACGGGTCTCGCGGGAGAGACCCAGTACTTC.

In DNA form, the CDR3 reads TGTGCCAGCAGCTTACCGGGACAGGGGAGCTATGGCTACACCTTC. Amino acids: CASSLPGQGSYGYTF. The chain combines TRBV7-2 with TRBJ1-2; the match to TRBD1 covers 10 bases. This CDR3 contains 15 residues. V lost 2 bases, J lost 4 bases, and 4 bases stayed unmatched. The germline V gene has CDR1 SGHTA and CDR2 FQGNSA.

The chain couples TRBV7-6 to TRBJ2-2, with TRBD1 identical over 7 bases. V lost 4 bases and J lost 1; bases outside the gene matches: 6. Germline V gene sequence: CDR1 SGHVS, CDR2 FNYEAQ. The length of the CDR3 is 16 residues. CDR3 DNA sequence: TGTGCCAGCAGCTGGGGGACAGCGGAGAACACCGGGGAGCTGTTTTTT. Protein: CASSWGTAENTGELFF.

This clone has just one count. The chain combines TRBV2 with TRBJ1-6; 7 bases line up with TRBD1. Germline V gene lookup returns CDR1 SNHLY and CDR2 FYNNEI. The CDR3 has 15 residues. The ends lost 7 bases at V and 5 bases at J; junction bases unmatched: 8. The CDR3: CASTGRDRDNSPLHF. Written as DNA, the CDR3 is TGTGCCAGCACCGGCCGGGACAGAGATAATTCACCCCTCCACTTT. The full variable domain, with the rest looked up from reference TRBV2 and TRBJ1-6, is EPEVTQTPSHQVTQMGQEVILRCVPISNHLYFYWYRQILGQKVEFLVSFYNNEISEKSEIFDDQFSVERPDGSNFTLKIRSTKLEDSAMYFCASTGRDRDNSPLHFGNGTRLTVT.

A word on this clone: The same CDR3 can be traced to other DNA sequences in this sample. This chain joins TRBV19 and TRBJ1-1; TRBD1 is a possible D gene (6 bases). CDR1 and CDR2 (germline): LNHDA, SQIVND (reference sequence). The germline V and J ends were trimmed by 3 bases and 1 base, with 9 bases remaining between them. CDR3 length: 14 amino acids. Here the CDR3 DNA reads TGTGCCAGTAGTATCGACAGGTGGAACACTGAAGCTTTCTTT. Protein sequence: CASSIDRWNTEAFF.

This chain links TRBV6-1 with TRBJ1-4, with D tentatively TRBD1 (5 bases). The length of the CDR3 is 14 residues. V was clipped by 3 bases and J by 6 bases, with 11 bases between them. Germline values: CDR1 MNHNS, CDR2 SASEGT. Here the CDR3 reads CASSDPGWDEKLFF. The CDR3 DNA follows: TGTGCCAGCAGTGACCCAGGGTGGGATGAAAAACTGTTTTTT.

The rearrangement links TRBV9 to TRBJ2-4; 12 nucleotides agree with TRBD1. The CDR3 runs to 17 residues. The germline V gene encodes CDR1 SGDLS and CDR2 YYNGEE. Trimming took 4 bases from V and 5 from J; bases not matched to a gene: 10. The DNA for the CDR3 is TGTGCCAGCAGCTCACACTCCGGGACAGGGGGCCAAAACATTCAGTACTTC. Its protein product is CASSSHSGTGGQNIQYF.

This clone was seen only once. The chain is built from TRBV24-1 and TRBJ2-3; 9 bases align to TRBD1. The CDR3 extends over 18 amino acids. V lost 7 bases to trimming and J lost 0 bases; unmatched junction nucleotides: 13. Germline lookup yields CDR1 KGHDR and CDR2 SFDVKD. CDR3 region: CATSTTGGTFSSTDTQYF. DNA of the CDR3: TGTGCCACCAGCACGACAGGGGGAACTTTTTCAAGCACAGATACGCAGTATTTT.

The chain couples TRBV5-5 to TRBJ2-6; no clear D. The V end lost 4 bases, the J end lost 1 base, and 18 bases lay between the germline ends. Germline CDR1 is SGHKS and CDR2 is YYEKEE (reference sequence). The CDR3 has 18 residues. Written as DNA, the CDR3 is TGTGCCAGCAGCCCCGTTGCTATCGTTACGTCTGGGGCCAACGTCCTGACTTTC. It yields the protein CASSPVAIVTSGANVLTF.

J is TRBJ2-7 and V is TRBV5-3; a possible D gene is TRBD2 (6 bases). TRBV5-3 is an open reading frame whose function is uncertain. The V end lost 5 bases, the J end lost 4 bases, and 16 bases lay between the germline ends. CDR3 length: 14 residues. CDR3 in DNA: TGTGCCAGAAGGGCGGAGGGTCGGAGATACGAGCAGTACTTC. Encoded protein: CARRAEGRRYEQYF.